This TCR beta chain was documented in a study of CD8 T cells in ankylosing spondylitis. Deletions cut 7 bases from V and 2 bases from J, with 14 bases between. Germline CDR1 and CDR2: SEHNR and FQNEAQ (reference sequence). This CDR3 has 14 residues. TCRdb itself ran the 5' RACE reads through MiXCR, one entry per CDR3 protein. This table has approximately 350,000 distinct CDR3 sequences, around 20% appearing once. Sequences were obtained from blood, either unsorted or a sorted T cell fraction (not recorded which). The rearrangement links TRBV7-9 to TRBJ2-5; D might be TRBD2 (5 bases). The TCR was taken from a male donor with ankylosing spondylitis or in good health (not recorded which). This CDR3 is CASTEEALQETQYF. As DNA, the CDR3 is TGTGCCAGCACAGAGGAGGCTTTGCAAGAGACCCAGTACTTC. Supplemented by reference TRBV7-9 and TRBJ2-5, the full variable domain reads DTGVSQNPRHKITKRGQNVTFRCDPISEHNRLYWYRQTLGQGPEFLTYFQNEAQLEKSRLLSDRFSAERPKGSFSTLEIQRTEQGDSAMYLCASTEEALQETQYFGPGTRLLVL.